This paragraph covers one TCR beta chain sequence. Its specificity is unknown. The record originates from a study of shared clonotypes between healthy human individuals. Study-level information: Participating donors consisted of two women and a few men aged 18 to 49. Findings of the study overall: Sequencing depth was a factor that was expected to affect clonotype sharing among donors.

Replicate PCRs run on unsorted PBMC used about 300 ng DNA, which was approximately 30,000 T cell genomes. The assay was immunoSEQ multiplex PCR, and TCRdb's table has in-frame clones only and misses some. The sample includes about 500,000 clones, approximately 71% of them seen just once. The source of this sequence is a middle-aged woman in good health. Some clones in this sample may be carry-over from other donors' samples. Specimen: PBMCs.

CDR3 residues: CASRDPRDREVWTSGSEQYF. The CDR3 DNA follows: TGTGCCAGCAGAGACCCCCGGGACAGGGAGGTTTGGACTAGCGGGAGCGAGCAGTACTTC. The V call is TRBV2, the J call TRBJ2-7; 13 positions match TRBD2. Germline values: CDR1 SNHLY, CDR2 FYNNEI. V dropped 6 bases and J dropped 6; count of bases not matched to a gene: 23. This CDR3 has 20 amino acids.